Below are 26 T cell receptor beta chains sequenced from a single sample in a study of CD8 T cells in Susac syndrome. After extraction with the RNeasy kit, about 0.5 to 1 ug of the RNA was reverse transcribed using random hexamers. MiXCR, run by TCRdb on the immunoSEQ multiplex PCR reads, gives a single entry per CDR3 protein. The sample yields over 150,000 distinct CDR3 sequences, roughly 95% seen once. Material for sequencing was CD4+ T cells from PBMCs. These receptors all stem from a human donor with Susac syndrome.

The V call is TRBV11-1, the J call TRBJ2-6, with TRBD2 identical over 13 bases. The germline CDR1 and CDR2 sequences are SGHAT and FQDESV (reference sequence). The V segment lost 1 base and the J segment 2 bases; nucleotides outside the gene matches: 14. CDR3 length: 22 amino acids. CDR3 protein: CASSLVRALGLAGVTGANVLTF. CDR3 DNA: TGTGCCAGCAGCTTAGTTCGGGCTCTTGGACTAGCGGGAGTAACTGGGGCCAACGTCCTGACTTTC. The whole variable domain, remainder taken from reference TRBV11-1 and TRBJ2-6, is EAEVAQSPRYKITEKSQAVAFWCDPISGHATLYWYRQILGQGPELLVQFQDESVVDDSQLPKDRFSAERLKGVDSTLKIQPAELGDSAMYLCASSLVRALGLAGVTGANVLTFGAGSRLTVL.

The J gene is TRBJ2-1, the V gene TRBV19; D gene ambiguous. Germline V gene lookup returns CDR1 LNHDA and CDR2 SQIVND (reference sequence). The CDR3 covers 15 residues. V was trimmed by 5 bases and J by 3 bases, leaving 14 bases between them. CDR3 nucleotide sequence: TGTGCCAGTAGTCCCCGCCCTGGGGTCTACAATGAGCAGTTCTTC. Protein: CASSPRPGVYNEQFF.

This clonotype occurred once. This chain links TRBV20-1 with TRBJ2-1; D remains unclear. Germline V gives CDR1 DFQATT, CDR2 SNEGSKA (reference sequence). CDR3 length equals 14 residues. Trimming pared 3 bases from V and 0 bases from J, leaving 9 bases between. The CDR3 region has the DNA TGCAGTGCTAGCGTTCGACTCTCCTACAATGAGCAGTTCTTC. Translation: CSASVRLSYNEQFF.

V and J are TRBV18 and TRBJ1-2; no clear D gene. CDR3 length: 11 residues. CDR1 is KGHSH, CDR2 LQKENI, per germline. V gave up 6 bases and J gave up 6 bases, with 8 bases separating them. CDR3 bases: TGTGCCAGCTCCCCCGGGGATGGCTACACCTTC. It codes for CASSPGDGYTF. Using reference TRBV18 and TRBJ1-2 for the parts outside the CDR3, the full variable domain is NAGVMQNPRHLVRRRGQEARLRCSPMKGHSHVYWYRQLPEEGLKFMVYLQKENIIDESGMPKERFSAEFPKEGPSILRIQQVVRGDSAAYFCASSPGDGYTFGSGTRLTVV.

The V gene is TRBV24-1, the J gene TRBJ2-1, with TRBD1 identical over 7 bases. Losses at the gene ends were 5 bases for V and 7 bases for J; bases not matched to a gene: 13. Germline CDR1 is KGHDR and CDR2 is SFDVKD. The CDR3 spans 16 residues. CDR3 loop: CATSGLGDRERNEQFF. The CDR3 DNA follows: TGTGCCACCAGTGGCTTAGGAGACAGGGAGAGGAATGAGCAGTTCTTC.

The chain carries TRBV24-1 and TRBJ2-5; D unclear. Trimming shortened V by 5 bases and J by 5 bases, and 8 bases separated the two germline ends. CDR3 size: 12 residues. Germline V lookup: CDR1 KGHDR, CDR2 SFDVKD. The CDR3 reads CATSGNGETQYF. The CDR3 DNA is TGTGCCACCAGTGGTAACGGGGAGACCCAGTACTTC.

V gene TRBV5-1 combines with J gene TRBJ2-1; no clear D gene. Trimming pared 4 bases from V and 5 bases from J, leaving 13 bases between. Germline lookup yields CDR1 SGHRS and CDR2 YFSETQ. The CDR3 spans 14 residues. Written as DNA, the CDR3 is TGCGCCAGCAGCCCCGTCCTAAGCGACAATGAGCAGTTCTTC. This codes for CASSPVLSDNEQFF.

CDR3 sequence (DNA): TGCAGCGCCGGCAAGCGGGAGTTAATGAATGAGCAGTTCTTC. Protein product: CSAGKRELMNEQFF. V gene TRBV29-1 combines with J gene TRBJ2-1; 8 bases align to TRBD2. Germline CDR1 SQVTM, CDR2 ANQGSEA. The CDR3 spans 14 residues. V lost 7 bases and J lost 7; bases outside the gene matches: 12.

The CDR3 reads CASSPYPTDWGGYTF. In nucleotides, the CDR3 is TGTGCCAGCAGCCCCTACCCGACGGATTGGGGGGGCTACACCTTC. The chain employs TRBV5-6 and TRBJ1-2; a weak D match, TRBD1 (5 bases). CDR1 and CDR2 (germline): SGHDT, YYEEEE. The ends were cut back, 4 bases at V and 8 bases at J, with 21 bases in the middle. This CDR3 spans 15 amino acids.

V and J are TRBV29-1 and TRBJ2-7, with 13 bases identical to TRBD2. This CDR3 is 16 amino acids long. J lost 1 base, V lost 7 bases, and 10 bases had no gene match. CDR1 and CDR2 from the germline V gene are SQVTM and ANQGSEA. The CDR3 here is CSAQTPTSGRSYEQYF. The DNA for the CDR3 is TGCAGCGCCCAGACTCCGACTAGCGGGAGGTCCTACGAGCAGTACTTC.

The V and J genes are TRBV5-6 and TRBJ2-6, with a tentative D call TRBD2 (5 bases). Trimming pared 4 bases from V and 2 bases from J, leaving 10 bases between. CDR3 size: 15 residues. The germline gives CDR1 SGHDT, CDR2 YYEEEE. In DNA form, the CDR3 reads TGTGCCAGCAGCCCACGAGGGACTGGGGCCAACGTCCTGACTTTC. Amino acid sequence: CASSPRGTGANVLTF.

The rearrangement joins TRBV29-1 to TRBJ2-1; maybe TRBD1 (6 bases). The CDR3 has 16 residues. Germline CDR1 reads SQVTM; CDR2 reads ANQGSEA. The germline V and J ends were trimmed by 5 bases and 1 base, with 18 bases remaining between them. The CDR3 protein is CSVKYSGETSYNEQFF. CDR3 sequence (DNA): TGCAGCGTTAAGTACTCAGGGGAAACGTCCTACAATGAGCAGTTCTTC.

This rearrangement joins TRBV2 to TRBJ1-1, with 8 bases identical to TRBD1. Germline loops: CDR1 SNHLY, CDR2 FYNNEI. This CDR3 has 15 residues. J gave up 2 bases and V 7 bases, and 9 bases lay outside the gene matches. As DNA, the CDR3 is TGTGCCAGCATTCCTCGACAGGGGAAAAACACTGAAGCTTTCTTT. It specifies CASIPRQGKNTEAFF.

The chain combines TRBV19 with TRBJ1-5; 8 nucleotides line up with TRBD1. The trim removed 7 bases at V and 4 bases at J, leaving 9 bases unmatched. The CDR3 has 15 amino acids. Germline V CDR1 and CDR2: LNHDA, SQIVND (reference sequence). The CDR3 is CASKPQGAGNQPQHF. DNA for the CDR3: TGTGCCAGTAAACCCCAGGGGGCCGGGAATCAGCCCCAGCATTTT.

This sequence joins TRBV5-6 and TRBJ2-1; D not resolved. The CDR3 spans 13 residues. Trimming shortened V by 3 bases and J by 10 bases, and 14 bases separated the two germline ends. CDR1 and CDR2 from the germline V gene are SGHDT and YYEEEE. CDR3 nucleotides: TGTGCCAGCAGCTCGGGTAGGTGGGGAGAGCAGTTCTTC. Translation gives CASSSGRWGEQFF.

The chain carries TRBV28 and TRBJ2-5; 7 nucleotides align to TRBD1. Trimming cost V 10 bases and J 4 bases; bases outside gene matches: 9. This CDR3 is built from 13 residues. Germline loops: CDR1 MDHEN, CDR2 SYDVKM. This chain's CDR3 is CATQSGGGETQYF. The CDR3 DNA sequence: TGTGCCACCCAGTCAGGGGGTGGAGAGACCCAGTACTTC. The entire variable domain, with the rest obtained from reference TRBV28 and TRBJ2-5, is as follows: DVKVTQSSRYLVKRTGEKVFLECVQDMDHENMFWYRQDPGLGLRLIYFSYDVKMKEKGDIPEGYSVSREKKERFSLILESASTNQTSMYLCATQSGGGETQYFGPGTRLLVL.

The chain employs TRBV6-2 or TRBV6-3 and TRBJ1-2, with a possible D match to TRBD1 (5 bases). Trimming stripped 5 bases from V and 6 bases from J, with 13 bases between. CDR1 and CDR2 from the germline V gene are MNHEY and SVGEGT. The CDR3 length is 13 residues. CDR3 bases: TGTGCCAGCAGTCCCGCAGGGAGGGATGGCTACACCTTC. Translated: CASSPAGRDGYTF.

The V and J genes are TRBV29-1 and TRBJ2-2; no definite D call. CDR3 length equals 13 residues. Trimming took off 4 bases at V and 7 bases at J, with 13 bases between the two ends. CDR1 and CDR2 (germline): SQVTM, ANQGSEA. The CDR3, as DNA: TGCAGCGTTGCAGTGAAGGGCGGCGGGGAGCTGTTTTTT. This translates into CSVAVKGGGELFF.

In this sample, this clonotype turned up once. The V call is TRBV5-6, the J call TRBJ2-7; possibly TRBD1 for D (6 bases). The CDR3 covers 15 residues. V was clipped by 2 bases and J by 1 base, with 13 bases between them. Germline CDR1 and CDR2: SGHDT and YYEEEE. The CDR3 region is CASSFIGTPSYEQYF. Written as DNA, the CDR3 is TGTGCCAGCAGCTTCATCGGGACACCTTCCTACGAGCAGTACTTC.

The V and J genes are TRBV28 and TRBJ1-1; D remains unclear. From germline, CDR1 is MDHEN and CDR2 SYDVKM. CDR3 length equals 11 residues. The V and J ends lost 7 bases and 6 bases respectively, with 9 bases between them. This CDR3 reads CASMLGAEAFF. The CDR3 DNA sequence: TGTGCCAGCATGCTCGGGGCTGAAGCTTTCTTT.

The rearrangement joins TRBV6-2 or TRBV6-3 to TRBJ2-1; 7 nucleotides line up with TRBD2. The germline V gene has CDR1 MNHEY and CDR2 SVGEGT. The CDR3 spans 14 residues. The trim removed 6 bases at V and 5 bases at J, leaving 7 bases unmatched. CDR3 DNA sequence: TGTGCCAGCAGCCTGGGGGGGACGAACAATGAGCAGTTCTTC. This codes for CASSLGGTNNEQFF.

The genes are TRBV29-1 and TRBJ2-2, with 7 bases fitting TRBD1. Germline CDR1 SQVTM, CDR2 ANQGSEA. V shed 6 bases, J shed 6 bases, and the junction held 10 bases outside the gene matches. The CDR3 has 14 residues. The CDR3 DNA is TGCAGCGTCCGCGAACAGGGGCAGCCCGGGGAGCTGTTTTTT. It specifies CSVREQGQPGELFF.

The chain employs TRBV20-1 and TRBJ1-1; D is unresolved. Germline lookup yields CDR1 DFQATT and CDR2 SNEGSKA (reference sequence). V was shortened by 5 bases and J by 5 bases, with 21 bases between the two germline ends. The length of the CDR3 is 15 residues. CDR3 protein: CSARFQDRGGTEAFF. The CDR3 DNA sequence: TGCAGTGCTCGTTTTCAGGACCGGGGAGGGACTGAAGCTTTCTTT.

In its sample, this clonotype was seen once. The chain recombines TRBV5-1 with TRBJ1-4, with TRBD1 as a possible D gene (5 bases). Trimming shortened V by 1 base and J by 8 bases, and 21 bases separated the two germline ends. The CDR3 sequence is 17 residues long. Germline V gives CDR1 SGHRS, CDR2 YFSETQ. The DNA for the CDR3 is TGCGCCAGCAGCTTGTCGTCCGGCCAGGGCCGAAAGGAAAAACTGTTTTTT. This sequence encodes CASSLSSGQGRKEKLFF.

The chain joins TRBV7-2 to TRBJ2-1; tentative D call: TRBD1 (6 bases). This CDR3 comprises 14 residues. Trimming left V 1 base short and J 9 bases short, with 13 bases between. Germline CDR1 reads SGHTA; CDR2 reads FQGNSA. The CDR3 coding sequence is TGTGCCAGCAGCTTAGGTGTGTTAGGGGGTGAGCAGTTCTTC. Protein product: CASSLGVLGGEQFF.

The chain has TRBV6-6 and TRBJ1-2; D call uncertain. The CDR3 covers 15 residues. V lost 0 bases and J 2 bases, leaving 10 bases between the germline ends. The germline V gene has CDR1 MNHNY and CDR2 SVGAGI (reference sequence). Here the CDR3 reads CASSYSSGPNYGYTF. The CDR3 nucleotides are TGTGCCAGCAGTTACTCGAGCGGGCCGAACTATGGCTACACCTTC.